This TCR beta chain appears in the sequencing data of a study of shared clonotypes between healthy human individuals. The ends were cut back, 4 bases at V and 4 bases at J, with 4 bases in the middle. The CDR3 has 11 amino acids. Germline CDR1 and CDR2: SNHLY and FYNNEI. Worth noting for this clone: This CDR3 is also generated by other DNA sequences in the sample.

Measured with immunoSEQ multiplex PCR; TCRdb has only the in-frame clones, and not every one. The sample carries under 2,000,000 clones, roughly 94% recorded once. Naive CD8 cells, CD45RO-negative and positively selected for CCR7, excluded terminally differentiated effector memory CD45RA+ cells. This chain links TRBV2 with TRBJ2-5; unclear D gene. The receptor was isolated from a man between 18 and 35 years old in good health. The sequenced sample was naive CD8+ T cells sorted from blood. This CDR3 is CASSVGETQYF. CDR3 nucleotides: TGTGCCAGCAGTGTGGGAGAGACCCAGTACTTC.